Listed below are T cell receptor beta chains from one sample, sequenced in a study of blood T cell repertoires in COVID-19. Clones were sequenced by immunoSEQ multiplex PCR, and TCRdb holds only the in-frame ones, with some missing. Here the sample spans 470,000 or so clones, 80% to 90% being singletons. Sequenced material: peripheral blood. Source of these receptors: a human donor in a cohort sampled during active COVID-19. Each CDR3 is given with its conserved first and last residue. The D gene is left open where the match is weak. Clone size appears in some rows only: once, few, many, or a class for an expanded clone.

>TRBJ2-2|.|TRBV13|16|.
TGTGCCAGCAGCTTACGGGCAGGGTTGGGCACCGGGGAGCTGTTTTTT
CASSLRAGLGTGELFF
>TRBJ2-3|.|TRBV29-1|15|TRBD2
TGCAGCGTTGACTCTAGCGGGAGGGGAGCAGATACGCAGTATTTT
CSVDSSGRGADTQYF
>TRBJ2-7|once|TRBV4-2|14|TRBD1
TGTGCCAGCAGCCATCGACAGGGTGAGGACGAGCAGTACTTC
CASSHRQGEDEQYF
>TRBJ2-1|.|TRBV12-5|17|.
TGTGCTAGTGGTTTGAATCTAGGGGGAAAGGAGAGCAATGAGCAGTTCTTC
CASGLNLGGKESNEQFF
>TRBJ2-7|few|TRBV6-5|13|TRBD1
TGTGCCAGCTCTTCCAGGGGGACGTACGAGCAGTACTTC
CASSSRGTYEQYF
>TRBJ2-7|.|TRBV7-9|17|.
TGTGCCAGCAGCTTAGGTTTCCCAGGGGAGGGGGTCTACGAGCAGTACTTC
CASSLGFPGEGVYEQYF
>TRBJ2-3|.|TRBV30|12|.
TGTGCCTGGAAAGGGAGCCCAGATACGCAGTATTTT
CAWKGSPDTQYF
>TRBJ2-7|.|TRBV28|14|.
TGTGCCAGCAGTTTGTTCCAGGGATCCTACGAGCAGTACTTC
CASSLFQGSYEQYF
>TRBJ2-7|.|TRBV6-5|13|TRBD2
TGTGCCAGCCGGACTAGCGTCTCCTACGAGCAGTACTTC
CASRTSVSYEQYF
>TRBJ2-7|.|TRBV9|13|.
TGTGCCAGCAGCCCGGGAAGGTCCTACGAGCAGTACTTC
CASSPGRSYEQYF
>TRBJ1-4|few|TRBV29-1|13|TRBD1
TGCAGCGTTCCGGGACAGACTAATGAAAAACTGTTTTTT
CSVPGQTNEKLFF
>TRBJ2-7|.|TRBV5-4|13|.
TGTGCCAGTGGCGGGGCGGGAAGTCTCGAGCAGTACTTC
CASGGAGSLEQYF
>TRBJ2-7|.|TRBV24-1|15|TRBD1
TGTGCCACCAGTGATCGACAGGGCTCGGCCTACGAGCAGTACTTC
CATSDRQGSAYEQYF
>TRBJ1-5|.|TRBV19|15|TRBD1
TGTGCCAGTAGTAACCGACAGGGAAGCAATCAGCCCCAGCATTTT
CASSNRQGSNQPQHF
>TRBJ2-3|.|TRBV3-1/TRBV3-2|19|TRBD2
TGTGCCAGCAGCCAAGTGAATCCGGGACTAGCGGGAGTTAGAGATACGCAGTATTTT
CASSQVNPGLAGVRDTQYF
>TRBJ2-5|.|TRBV9|16|TRBD1
TGTGCCAGCAGCGTAGCGGGAACAGGGGGTAGGGAGACCCAGTACTTC
CASSVAGTGGRETQYF
>TRBJ2-1|.|TRBV19|16|TRBD2
TGTGCCAGCAGCGACCCACTAGCGGGAGTTCTTGATGAGCAGTTCTTC
CASSDPLAGVLDEQFF
>TRBJ2-3|.|TRBV21-1|15|.
TGTGCCAGCAGCAAAGGCCGGGAGAGCACAGATACGCAGTATTTT
CASSKGRESTDTQYF
>TRBJ1-5|.|TRBV5-5|19|.
TGTGCCAGCAGCTCAAGACCCGAACAAACTCAGGATAGCAATCAGCCCCAGCATTTT
CASSSRPEQTQDSNQPQHF
>TRBJ2-3|.|TRBV6-5|16|TRBD2
TGTGCCAGCAGTTCTCCGACTAGCGACTACACAGATACGCAGTATTTT
CASSSPTSDYTDTQYF
>TRBJ1-3|.|TRBV28|14|.
TGTGCCAGCTCAGAGGATAACTCTGGAAACACCATATATTTT
CASSEDNSGNTIYF
>TRBJ2-1|.|TRBV30|16|.
TGTGCCTGGAGTGTACTGCTGGCGGGACCGGGCAATGAGCAGTTCTTC
CAWSVLLAGPGNEQFF
>TRBJ1-1|once|TRBV7-8|14|TRBD1
TGTGCCAGCAGCTCCGACAGGGCGGTTTCGGAAGCTTTCTTT
CASSSDRAVSEAFF
>TRBJ1-1|.|TRBV5-4|14|.
TGTGCCAGCAGCGGAGGACTCTTGAACACTGAAGCTTTCTTT
CASSGGLLNTEAFF
>TRBJ2-1|.|TRBV5-4|13|.
TGTGCCAGCAGCTGGGCCCAGAACAATGAGCAGTTCTTC
CASSWAQNNEQFF
>TRBJ2-1|.|TRBV30|16|.
TGTGCCTGGAGCACGGGACTCTCCTTCTCCTACAATGAGCAGTTCTTC
CAWSTGLSFSYNEQFF
>TRBJ2-3|.|TRBV11-2|15|.
TGTGCCAGCAGCTTAATAGCGGTAGGGACAGATACGCAGTATTTT
CASSLIAVGTDTQYF
>TRBJ1-5|.|TRBV30|14|.
TGTGCCTGGAGTCCGAGGCACGGGAATCAGCCCCAGCATTTT
CAWSPRHGNQPQHF
>TRBJ2-7|.|TRBV30|15|TRBD1
TGTGCCTACAGCCGGGTCGAGGGGGCCACCTACGAGCAGTACTTC
CAYSRVEGATYEQYF
>TRBJ2-7|once|TRBV19|12|TRBD2
TGTGCCAGTAGTACTAGCGGCTACGAGCAGTACTTC
CASSTSGYEQYF
>TRBJ2-2|.|TRBV9|16|TRBD2
TGTGCCAGCAGCCTGGGACTAGCGGGGAACACCGGGGAGCTGTTTTTT
CASSLGLAGNTGELFF
>TRBJ2-1|few|TRBV3-1/TRBV3-2|12|.
TGTGCCAGCAGCCGCAGCGGGTTAGAGCAGTTCTTC
CASSRSGLEQFF
>TRBJ1-2|many|TRBV13|15|.
TGTGCCAGCAGCTTAGAGGCCACAGGGTCCTATGGCTACACCTTC
CASSLEATGSYGYTF
>TRBJ2-2|.|TRBV19|15|TRBD2
TGTGCCAGTTCTGCCGTAGCGGGAGGGCCCGGGGAGCTGTTTTTT
CASSAVAGGPGELFF
>TRBJ1-2|.|TRBV5-6|14|.
TGTGCCAGCAGCCTAGGACAACCTAACTATGGCTACACCTTC
CASSLGQPNYGYTF
>TRBJ2-3|.|TRBV19|14|.
TGTGCCAGTAGGACCAGGGGTGGGTCAGATACGCAGTATTTT
CASRTRGGSDTQYF
>TRBJ1-1|.|TRBV30|12|.
TGTGCCTGGAGTAGTACCGGGCGGGAGGCTTTCTTT
CAWSSTGREAFF
>TRBJ2-3|.|TRBV9|16|.
TGTGCCAGCACCGTCCAGGGGGGACTAGTAGCTGATACGCAGTATTTT
CASTVQGGLVADTQYF
>TRBJ1-4|.|TRBV28|14|.
TGTGCCAGCAGCCGGACAGCAACTAATGAAAAACTGTTTTTT
CASSRTATNEKLFF
>TRBJ1-1|.|TRBV6-6|15|.
TGTGCCAGCAGTCCATTTCCGACATTAAACACTGAAGCTTTCTTT
CASSPFPTLNTEAFF
>TRBJ2-1|.|TRBV11-2|12|.
TGTGCCAGCAGCCTCACGGTTCCTGAGCAGTTCTTC
CASSLTVPEQFF